Below are 21 T cell receptor beta chains sequenced from a single sample in a study of T cells in Graves' hyperthyroidism and ophthalmopathy. What was amplified from RNA transcripts were TCR beta CDR3 regions. When the TCR CDR3 underwent first-round RT-PCR, the HTBI primer set was used. Each CDR3 protein gets one entry after TCRdb re-called the multiplex PCR reads with MiXCR. This table holds 600,000 to 850,000 distinct CDR3 sequences, approximately 19% found once. Sequenced sample: blood. Receptors originate from a woman in her fifties or sixties with Graves' hyperthyroidism that later progressed to Graves' ophthalmopathy.

The chain has TRBV3-1 and TRBJ2-1; D gene unclear. Germline values: CDR1 LGHDT, CDR2 YNNKEL (reference sequence). Between the trimmed V and J ends, which lost 1 base and 0 bases, there was a span of 13 bases. The CDR3 contains 17 residues. CDR3 loop: CASSQGLDLSSYNEQFF. In DNA, the CDR3 is TGTGCCAGCAGCCAAGGTCTGGATTTGAGCTCCTACAATGAGCAGTTCTTC.

The chain uses TRBV18 and TRBJ1-1; tentatively, D is TRBD1 (5 bases). The CDR3 sequence is 15 residues long. Between the trimmed V and J ends, which lost 3 bases and 0 bases, there was a span of 11 bases. Per germline, CDR1 KGHSH and CDR2 LQKENI. CDR3 protein: CASSPQEDMNTEAFF. The CDR3 region has the DNA TGTGCCAGCTCACCCCAGGAGGACATGAACACTGAAGCTTTCTTT.

This clonotype was detected many times. The V gene is TRBV11-2, the J gene TRBJ2-7; D not certain. The CDR3 has 15 amino acids. Germline lookup yields CDR1 SGHAT and CDR2 FQNNGV. Trimming stripped 1 base from V and 0 bases from J, with 10 bases between. Here the CDR3 reads CASSLGVRSSYEQYF. CDR3 sequence (DNA): TGTGCCAGCAGCTTAGGAGTCCGAAGCTCCTACGAGCAGTACTTC. Filled out from reference TRBV11-2 and TRBJ2-7, the complete variable domain reads EAGVAQSPRYKIIEKRQSVAFWCNPISGHATLYWYQQILGQGPKLLIQFQNNGVVDDSQLPKDRFSAERLKGVDSTLKIQPAKLEDSAVYLCASSLGVRSSYEQYFGPGTRLTVT.

J is TRBJ1-2 and V is TRBV5-1, with D possibly matching TRBD1 (6 bases). With 2 bases removed from V and 8 bases from J, the gap between germline ends came to 19 bases. CDR3 length: 15 amino acids. Germline assignment: CDR1 SGHRS and CDR2 YFSETQ. The CDR3 here is CASSFHGGAGTGYTF. The CDR3 DNA is TGCGCCAGCAGCTTCCACGGCGGGGCAGGGACAGGCTACACCTTC.

The V and J genes are TRBV2 and TRBJ1-4; maybe TRBD1 (5 bases). The germline CDR1 and CDR2 sequences are SNHLY and FYNNEI. This CDR3 comprises 13 residues. Trimming took 2 bases from V and 8 from J, leaving 9 bases between them. This CDR3 is CASSELGVEKLFF. Written as DNA, the CDR3 is TGTGCCAGCAGTGAATTGGGGGTGGAAAAACTGTTTTTT.

This clonotype was detected ten times or more. J is TRBJ1-3 and V is TRBV7-2, with TRBD1 matching 8 bases. Trimming at V came to 1 base and at J to 3 bases, leaving 2 bases not matched to a gene. The germline V gene has CDR1 SGHTA and CDR2 FQGNSA. This CDR3 is 15 amino acids long. The CDR3 DNA reads as TGTGCCAGCAGCTTAGACAGGGGGAGTGGAAACACCATATATTTT. Its translation: CASSLDRGSGNTIYF.

Many counts were recorded for this clonotype. The rearrangement uses TRBV12-3 or TRBV12-4 and TRBJ1-2; 8 nucleotides line up with TRBD1. With V trimmed by 1 base and J by 8 bases, 9 bases remained unmatched. The CDR3 totals 15 residues. The CDR3 sequence: CASSLVLTGGYGYTF. CDR3 in DNA: TGTGCCAGCAGTTTAGTCCTAACAGGGGGGTACGGCTACACCTTC.

This clonotype has at least ten counts. The genes are TRBV20-1 and TRBJ1-6; 7 bases agree with TRBD1. The CDR3 sequence is 15 residues long. V lost 5 bases to trimming and J lost 8 bases; unmatched junction nucleotides: 12. The germline gives CDR1 DFQATT, CDR2 SNEGSKA (reference sequence). CDR3 bases: TGCAGTGCTCCATCCTACGACAGGGATTATTCACCCCTCCACTTT. Residues: CSAPSYDRDYSPLHF.

This clonotype came up many times. The chain recombines TRBV30 with TRBJ2-2; TRBD2 matches 9 bases. The CDR3 loop spans 14 amino acids. Germline values: CDR1 GTSNPN, CDR2 SVGIG (reference sequence). The V segment lost 6 bases and the J segment 6 bases; nucleotides outside the gene matches: 8. The CDR3 sequence is CACPTSGAPGELFF. The CDR3 DNA reads as TGTGCCTGCCCGACTAGCGGAGCCCCCGGGGAGCTGTTTTTT.

This clonotype occurred many times. The chain is built from TRBV7-9 and TRBJ2-1; TRBD2 agrees at 9 bases. The V gene end was trimmed by 1 base and the J gene end by 8 bases; junction bases not matched to a gene: 6. The CDR3 is 15 amino acids. Looked up from germline, CDR1 is SEHNR and CDR2 is FQNEAQ (reference sequence). CDR3 in amino acids: CASSLVASGVYEQFF. CDR3 sequence (DNA): TGTGCCAGCAGCTTAGTGGCTAGCGGGGTATATGAGCAGTTCTTC.

This clonotype has just a few counts. This chain uses TRBV6-1 with TRBJ2-1, with D tentatively TRBD1 or TRBD2 (5 bases each). The germline gives CDR1 MNHNS, CDR2 SASEGT. The length of the CDR3 is 15 residues. Trimming shortened V by 5 bases and J by 8 bases, and 19 bases separated the two germline ends. The CDR3 protein is CASSSPRDGEHEQFF. The CDR3, as DNA: TGTGCCAGCAGTTCCCCCCGGGACGGCGAGCATGAGCAGTTCTTC.

CDR3: CASSDLLAGWGTGELFF. The CDR3 nucleotides read TGTGCCAGCAGTGACCTACTAGCGGGCTGGGGAACCGGGGAGCTGTTTTTT. The J gene is TRBJ2-2, the V gene TRBV2; 9 positions match TRBD2. Germline CDR1 is SNHLY and CDR2 is FYNNEI. V was clipped by 3 bases and J by 5 bases; unmatched bases: 10. The CDR3 spans 17 residues.

This clonotype occurred many times. The rearrangement links TRBV6-2 or TRBV6-3 to TRBJ2-1; D possibly corresponds to TRBD2 (5 bases). V dropped 2 bases and J dropped 4 bases, with 15 bases sitting between them. The CDR3 spans 16 residues. CDR1 is MNHEY and CDR2 is SVGEGT in the germline V gene. This CDR3 reads CASSYRRVRSYNEQFF. In DNA form, the CDR3 reads TGTGCCAGCAGTTACCGGCGGGTAAGGAGTTACAATGAGCAGTTCTTC.

This clonotype was counted at least ten times. The J gene is TRBJ2-6, the V gene TRBV3-1; D possibly corresponds to TRBD1 (6 bases). Trimming pared 1 base from V and 2 bases from J, leaving 6 bases between. The CDR3 sequence is 15 residues long. Looked up from germline, CDR1 is LGHDT and CDR2 is YNNKEL (reference sequence). In nucleotides, the CDR3 is TGTGCCAGCAGCCAAGCAGGGGCTGGGGCCAACGTCCTGACTTTC. The encoded protein is CASSQAGAGANVLTF.

At least ten counts were recorded for this clonotype. J is TRBJ2-5 and V is TRBV4-2, with 11 bases matching TRBD2. The CDR3 totals 14 residues. Germline V gene data show CDR1 as LGHNA and CDR2 as YNFKEQ. V lost 3 bases to trimming and J lost 3 bases; unmatched junction nucleotides: 0. CDR3 bases: TGTGCCAGCAGCCAGGGACTAGCGGAAGAGACCCAGTACTTC. This encodes CASSQGLAEETQYF.

The rearrangement joins TRBV20-1 to TRBJ1-3, with 7 nucleotides matching TRBD1. Germline V gene sequence: CDR1 DFQATT, CDR2 SNEGSKA (reference sequence). J gave up 1 base and V 6 bases, and 12 bases lay outside the gene matches. The CDR3 is 16 amino acids. For the CDR3, the DNA is TGCAGTGCAGAGAATACAGGGGAGGCATCTGGAAACACCATATATTTT. Its translation is CSAENTGEASGNTIYF.

This clonotype was observed a handful of times. The V and J genes are TRBV9 and TRBJ1-2, with TRBD1 matching 8 bases. V lost 0 bases and J lost 4; bases outside the gene matches: 8. Germline CDR1 SGDLS, CDR2 YYNGEE. The CDR3 runs to 16 residues. CDR3 residues: CASSVDQGAYSYGYTF. The CDR3, as DNA: TGTGCCAGCAGCGTAGATCAGGGGGCGTATAGCTATGGCTACACCTTC.

Ten or more counts support this clonotype. CDR3 amino acids: CASSLLAGSNTGELFF. In DNA form, the CDR3 reads TGTGCCAGCAGTCTCCTGGCGGGGTCGAACACCGGGGAGCTGTTTTTT. The chain is built from TRBV2 and TRBJ2-2; perhaps TRBD2 as D (6 bases). Between the trimmed V and J ends, which lost 5 bases and 0 bases, there was a span of 13 bases. The V gene's germline CDR1 is SNHLY and CDR2 FYNNEI. The CDR3 consists of 16 residues.

This clonotype appeared many times. This chain links TRBV20-1 with TRBJ1-6; 8 nucleotides align to TRBD1. Germline lookup yields CDR1 DFQATT and CDR2 SNEGSKA (reference sequence). The length of the CDR3 is 13 residues. After removal of 4 bases from V and 10 bases from J, the junction contained 6 bases not matched to a gene. CDR3 region: CSATGQGRSPLHF. The CDR3 nucleotides are TGCAGTGCTACCGGACAGGGAAGGTCACCCCTCCACTTT.

This clonotype was seen ten or more times. V is TRBV11-2 and J is TRBJ1-2; 7 positions match TRBD1. Germline V gives CDR1 SGHAT, CDR2 FQNNGV. CDR3 length: 15 residues. Germline trimming cut 4 bases from V and 4 bases from J; bases unmatched to any gene: 9. CDR3 amino acids: CASSSTETGSYGYTF. CDR3 sequence (DNA): TGTGCCAGCAGCTCGACCGAGACAGGGAGCTATGGCTACACCTTC.

The chain couples TRBV6-2 or TRBV6-3 to TRBJ1-3; D gene uncertain. Between the trimmed V and J ends, which lost 2 bases and 0 bases, there was a span of 8 bases. The CDR3 covers 15 residues. Germline values: CDR1 MNHEY, CDR2 SVGEGT. CDR3 region: CASSYIGLSGNTIYF. CDR3 sequence (DNA): TGTGCCAGCAGTTACATCGGGCTCTCTGGAAACACCATATATTTT.